The T cell receptor (beta chain) described here comes from a study of OX40 agonist ivuxolimab in advanced cancers. Blood was sampled at baseline, cycle 4 day 1, and cycle 7 day 1. This clone was seen once. Some clones are missing from TCRdb's copy, which holds only in-frame ones; the method was immunoSEQ multiplex PCR. The data show about 28,000 clones, approximately 81% seen once. This receptor was identified in an adult with an advanced solid tumor such as melanoma, head and neck, liver or kidney cancer. Here the sequenced sample was CD4+ or CD8+ T cells sorted from blood, taken in a trial of the OX40 agonist ivuxolimab.

The CDR3 sequence: CASSLAPGEETQYF. CDR3 DNA: TGTGCCAGCAGCTTAGCGCCAGGGGAAGAGACCCAGTACTTC. The genes are TRBV7-9 and TRBJ2-5, with D possibly matching TRBD1 (6 bases). Germline V gene sequence: CDR1 SEHNR, CDR2 FQNEAQ (reference sequence). The CDR3 loop spans 14 amino acids. V dropped 0 bases and J dropped 3 bases, with 8 bases sitting between them.